The 5 T cell receptor beta chains given below trace back to one sample, sequenced in a study of cytomegalovirus exposure and HLA in healthy donors. Vbeta (60) and Jbeta (13) primers were used in the PCR. TCRdb's copy holds only in-frame clones and misses some; the assay was immunoSEQ multiplex PCR. The data show over 150,000 clones, with roughly 79% seen just once and 2.9% held by the top ten. The source material was PBMCs. The receptor source for this set is a male donor in good health and CMV-seronegative.

The chain joins TRBV5-1 to TRBJ2-7; D is undetermined. Deletions cut 0 bases from V and 7 bases from J, with 5 bases between. The germline gives CDR1 SGHRS, CDR2 YFSETQ. This CDR3 is built from 11 residues. The CDR3 DNA reads TGCGCCAGCAGCTTGGGGGCAGAGCAGTACTTC. This sequence encodes CASSLGAEQYF.

The rearrangement uses TRBV7-3 and TRBJ1-2, with 8 positions matching TRBD1. Germline V lookup: CDR1 SGHTA, CDR2 FQGTGA. J was trimmed by 8 bases and V by 1 base; bases with no gene match: 15. This CDR3 spans 17 amino acids. The CDR3: CASSLNGPVQGAGGYTF. The CDR3 DNA follows: TGTGCCAGCAGCTTAAATGGCCCGGTGCAGGGGGCTGGCGGCTACACCTTC.

This clone was found a few times. This chain links TRBV30 with TRBJ2-1; D remains unclear. V shed 2 bases and J shed 7 bases, with 9 bases lying between them. There are 12 residues in the CDR3. CDR1 is GTSNPN, CDR2 SVGIG, per germline (reference sequence). The CDR3 bases are TGTGCCTGGAGTAGACTTCAAAATGAGCAGTTCTTC. It is translated as CAWSRLQNEQFF.

This rearrangement joins TRBV6-1 to TRBJ1-1; 7 nucleotides align to TRBD1. Germline values: CDR1 MNHNS, CDR2 SASEGT. The ends lost 5 bases at V and 5 bases at J; junction bases unmatched: 5. The CDR3 is 13 amino acids. The CDR3 sequence is CASSQQGWTEAFF. Written as DNA, the CDR3 is TGTGCCAGCAGTCAACAGGGGTGGACTGAAGCTTTCTTT.

V usage is TRBV4-2 and J usage is TRBJ1-4; D is ambiguous. The V end was cut by 0 bases, the J end by 5 bases, with 22 bases between. The germline gives CDR1 LGHNA, CDR2 YNFKEQ. This CDR3 comprises 19 residues. The CDR3 is CASSQDFTLLGRPNEKLFF. The CDR3 bases are TGTGCCAGCAGCCAAGATTTTACACTACTAGGCAGACCCAATGAAAAACTGTTTTTT.